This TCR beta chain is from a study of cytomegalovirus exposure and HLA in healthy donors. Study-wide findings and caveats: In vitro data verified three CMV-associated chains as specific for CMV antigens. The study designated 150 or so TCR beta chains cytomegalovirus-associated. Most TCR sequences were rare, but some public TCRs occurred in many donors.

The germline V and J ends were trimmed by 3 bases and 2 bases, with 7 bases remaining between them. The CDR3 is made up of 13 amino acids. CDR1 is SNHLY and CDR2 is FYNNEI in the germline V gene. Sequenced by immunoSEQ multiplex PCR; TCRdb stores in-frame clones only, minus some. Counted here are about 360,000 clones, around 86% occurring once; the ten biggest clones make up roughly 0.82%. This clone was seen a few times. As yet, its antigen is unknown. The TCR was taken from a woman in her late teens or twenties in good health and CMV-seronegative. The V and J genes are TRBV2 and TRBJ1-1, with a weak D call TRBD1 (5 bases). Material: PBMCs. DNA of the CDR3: TGTGCCAGCAGTGAGGACAATAACACTGAAGCTTTCTTT. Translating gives CASSEDNNTEAFF.